These 14 T cell receptor beta chains were sequenced from one sample in a study of shared clonotypes between healthy human individuals. Terminally differentiated effector memory CD45RA+ cells were excluded from the naive CD8 cells, which were CD45RO-negative and positively selected for CCR7. Some clones are missing from TCRdb's copy, which holds only in-frame ones; the method was immunoSEQ multiplex PCR. The data hold under 1 million clones, with more than 85% observed a single time. Sequenced material: naive CD8+ T cells sorted from blood. The receptor source for this set is a man aged 30-40 years in good health.

V gene TRBV5-4 combines with J gene TRBJ2-7; D unresolved. The CDR3 extends over 15 amino acids. CDR1 is SGHNT and CDR2 is YYREEE in the germline V gene (reference sequence). V gave up 0 bases and J gave up 3 bases, with 13 bases separating them. Here the CDR3 DNA reads TGTGCCAGCAGCTTGGGTGGGGTAGAAATCTACGAGCAGTACTTC. It yields the protein CASSLGGVEIYEQYF.

The chain is built from TRBV27 and TRBJ2-1, with a weak D call TRBD2 (6 bases). V lost 4 bases and J lost 3, with 22 bases in between. The CDR3 extends over 18 amino acids. Germline loops: CDR1 MNHEY, CDR2 SMNVEV (reference sequence). The CDR3: CASSSTSLARLHYNEQFF. The CDR3 DNA sequence: TGTGCCAGCAGTTCGACCTCTCTAGCGCGTTTACACTACAATGAGCAGTTCTTC.

This chain joins TRBV7-9 and TRBJ2-1, with TRBD1 matching 9 bases. CDR3 size: 18 residues. CDR1 SEHNR and CDR2 FQNEAQ come from the germline V gene (reference sequence). V lost 1 base, J lost 9 bases, and 16 bases stayed unmatched. CDR3 nucleotides: TGTGCCAGCAGCTTAGTGGACCGGACAGGGGTAGAAGTCGGTGAGCAGTTCTTC. Its protein is CASSLVDRTGVEVGEQFF.

The chain is built from TRBV27 and TRBJ1-5, with 8 positions matching TRBD1. CDR1 MNHEY and CDR2 SMNVEV come from the germline V gene (reference sequence). The CDR3 extends over 14 amino acids. The V gene end was trimmed by 5 bases and the J gene end by 7 bases; junction bases not matched to a gene: 7. CDR3 sequence: CASSPGQGLQPQHF. The CDR3 DNA reads as TGTGCCAGCAGTCCAGGACAGGGTTTGCAGCCCCAGCATTTT.

This sequence joins TRBV11-2 and TRBJ2-7; D remains unclear. The CDR3 consists of 16 residues. The V end lost 0 bases, the J end lost 7 bases, and 19 bases lay between the germline ends. CDR1 and CDR2 from the germline V gene are SGHAT and FQNNGV. The DNA of the CDR3 is TGTGCCAGCAGCTTAGAAAAGCGTTACGTTAGTCTGGAGCAGTACTTC. Protein: CASSLEKRYVSLEQYF. Complete variable domain (other parts from reference TRBV11-2 and TRBJ2-7): EAGVAQSPRYKIIEKRQSVAFWCNPISGHATLYWYQQILGQGPKLLIQFQNNGVVDDSQLPKDRFSAERLKGVDSTLKIQPAKLEDSAVYLCASSLEKRYVSLEQYFGPGTRLTVT.

The chain employs TRBV7-6 and TRBJ2-7; possibly TRBD1 for D (5 bases). This CDR3 is 16 amino acids long. Trimming took 5 bases from V and 2 from J, leaving 19 bases between them. Germline values: CDR1 SGHVS, CDR2 FNYEAQ. CDR3 DNA: TGTGCCAGCAGCCCCCCACAGGACACCGGAGCCTACGAGCAGTACTTC. Translated: CASSPPQDTGAYEQYF.

CDR3 amino acids: CASRSTGSYEQYF. The CDR3 bases are TGTGCCAGCAGGTCGACAGGGTCCTACGAGCAGTACTTC. The chain has TRBV5-8 and TRBJ2-7, with TRBD1 matching over 7 bases. With V trimmed by 5 bases and J by 1 base, 3 bases remained unmatched. The CDR3 spans 13 residues. Germline values: CDR1 SGHTS, CDR2 YDEGEE.

The CDR3 region is CASSSDRAHTGELFF. CDR3 nucleotide sequence: TGTGCCAGCAGCTCGGACAGGGCTCACACCGGGGAGCTGTTTTTT. The chain combines TRBV7-9 with TRBJ2-2; 8 positions agree with TRBD1. V was pared by 4 bases and J by 3 bases, with 4 bases of the junction left unmatched. This CDR3 is 15 amino acids long. The V gene's germline CDR1 is SEHNR and CDR2 FQNEAQ (reference sequence).

The chain is built from TRBV15 and TRBJ2-7, with 10 bases that match TRBD1. With 5 bases clipped from V and 5 bases from J, the junction kept 6 bases outside the gene matches. Per the germline V gene, CDR1 is LNHNV and CDR2 is YYDKDF (reference sequence). CDR3 length: 14 amino acids. Here the CDR3 reads CATSPRTGGNEQYF. In DNA, the CDR3 is TGTGCCACCAGCCCTCGGACAGGGGGGAACGAGCAGTACTTC. Full variable domain (rest looked up from reference TRBV15 and TRBJ2-7): DAMVIQNPRYQVTQFGKPVTLSCSQTLNHNVMYWYQQKSSQAPKLLFHYYDKDFNNEADTPDNFQSRRPNTSFCFLDIRSPGLGDTAMYLCATSPRTGGNEQYFGPGTRLTVT.

This chain joins TRBV6-5 and TRBJ2-2, with a tentative D call TRBD1 (5 bases). Germline lookup yields CDR1 MNHEY and CDR2 SVGAGI. The length of the CDR3 is 14 residues. Trimming left V 7 bases short and J 5 bases short, with 14 bases between. The CDR3 DNA follows: TGTGCCAGCACCCCCATAGACAGTACCGGGGAGCTGTTTTTT. Translated: CASTPIDSTGELFF.

This chain links TRBV9 with TRBJ2-3; D possibly corresponds to TRBD2 (5 bases). The germline gives CDR1 SGDLS, CDR2 YYNGEE. V lost 0 bases and J 0 bases, leaving 11 bases between the germline ends. The CDR3 is 16 residues long. The CDR3 bases are TGTGCCAGCAGCGTAGGCGCCGGACTCAGCACAGATACGCAGTATTTT. Protein product: CASSVGAGLSTDTQYF.

The rearrangement joins TRBV4-3 to TRBJ2-5; TRBD1 matches 7 bases. V shed 5 bases and J 1 base; nucleotides not matched to a gene: 7. Germline CDR1 reads LGHNA; CDR2 reads YSLEER. The CDR3 covers 15 residues. The CDR3 DNA reads TGCGCCAGCAGCTTTGGGACAGCCGGCCAAGAGACCCAGTACTTC. Its translation: CASSFGTAGQETQYF.

The chain uses TRBV27 and TRBJ2-3, with D uncertain. Germline assignment: CDR1 MNHEY and CDR2 SMNVEV (reference sequence). V lost 3 bases and J lost 0, with 13 bases in between. The CDR3 has 16 amino acids. The CDR3 DNA reads as TGTGCCAGCAGTTTCAACAGTGGCCGTAGCACAGATACGCAGTATTTT. Translated, it gives CASSFNSGRSTDTQYF.

The chain recombines TRBV7-7 with TRBJ2-3; weak D call: TRBD2 (5 bases). V lost 5 bases to trimming and J lost 1 base, with 13 bases between them. The CDR3 is 15 amino acids. Germline V gives CDR1 SSHAT, CDR2 FNYEAQ (reference sequence). The DNA of the CDR3 is TGTGCCAGCAGCCTAACCCTAGCTGGCACAGATACGCAGTATTTT. Its protein is CASSLTLAGTDTQYF.